Shown below are 3 T cell receptor beta chains from a single sample sequenced in a study of blood T cell repertoires in COVID-19. The repertoire was sequenced with immunoSEQ multiplex PCR; TCRdb's copy has only in-frame clones and lacks some. The data show about 180,000 clones, roughly 81% seen once. Input material: peripheral blood. These receptors came from a woman older than 75 with COVID-19, enrolled during active disease.

This chain connects TRBV2 to TRBJ1-5, with D tentatively TRBD1 (6 bases). This CDR3 contains 14 residues. Trimming pared 2 bases from V and 6 bases from J, leaving 11 bases between. Germline CDR1 and CDR2: SNHLY and FYNNEI. In DNA form, the CDR3 reads TGTGCCAGCAGTGAACAGGGAGGGGGTCAGCCCCAGCATTTT. Encoded protein: CASSEQGGGQPQHF.

This sequence joins TRBV9 and TRBJ1-5; 7 bases match TRBD1. This CDR3 spans 16 amino acids. J was trimmed by 5 bases and V by 4 bases; bases with no gene match: 12. Germline assignment: CDR1 SGDLS and CDR2 YYNGEE. This CDR3 is CASSPHSGTDDQPQHF. Written as DNA, the CDR3 is TGTGCCAGCAGCCCCCACTCCGGGACAGACGATCAGCCCCAGCATTTT. Drawing the rest from reference TRBV9 and TRBJ1-5, the complete variable domain is DSGVTQTPKHLITATGQRVTLRCSPRSGDLSVYWYQQSLDQGLQFLIQYYNGEERAKGNILERFSAQQFPDLHSELNLSSLELGDSALYFCASSPHSGTDDQPQHFGDGTRLSIL.

This chain joins TRBV27 and TRBJ1-1, with D perhaps matching TRBD1 (6 bases). The V end lost 2 bases, the J end lost 8 bases, and 12 bases lay between the germline ends. The germline gives CDR1 MNHEY, CDR2 SMNVEV (reference sequence). The CDR3 loop spans 13 amino acids. DNA for the CDR3: TGTGCCAGCAGTTTACGGCAGGGGTCCGAAGCTTTCTTT. It codes for CASSLRQGSEAFF.